These 27 T cell receptor beta chains were sequenced from one sample in a study of T cells in Graves' hyperthyroidism and ophthalmopathy. Amplified regions were TCR beta CDR3 sequences from RNA transcripts. The HTBI primer set was used in a first-round RT-PCR of the TCR CDR3. TCRdb processed the multiplex PCR reads anew with MiXCR; each CDR3 protein has one entry. Here the sample spans roughly 240,000 distinct CDR3 sequences, more than 20% being singletons. Material for sequencing was blood. These receptors came from a woman between 35 and 50 years old with Graves' ophthalmopathy.

This clonotype was found many times. The CDR3 is CASTPAGGAEEQYF. In DNA, the CDR3 is TGTGCCAGCACTCCAGCGGGGGGCGCGGAAGAGCAGTACTTC. V usage is TRBV28 and J usage is TRBJ2-7; 9 bases map to TRBD2. The germline V gene encodes CDR1 MDHEN and CDR2 SYDVKM. V lost 7 bases and J lost 7; bases outside the gene matches: 11. This CDR3 is 14 amino acids long.

The table lists this clonotype with many counts. CDR3 DNA: TGCAGCGTGGAGAACGCCTACGAGCAGTACTTC. It specifies CSVENAYEQYF. This chain joins TRBV29-1 and TRBJ2-7; D unresolved. Looked up from germline, CDR1 is SQVTM and CDR2 is ANQGSEA. The CDR3 sequence is 11 residues long. V was pared by 6 bases and J by 2 bases, with 8 bases between.

This clonotype showed up many times. V gene TRBV19 combines with J gene TRBJ2-2; possible D gene TRBD1, 7 bases. Germline CDR1 and CDR2: LNHDA and SQIVND (reference sequence). Trimming shortened V by 5 bases and J by 5 bases, and 15 bases separated the two germline ends. The length of the CDR3 is 15 residues. The CDR3 sequence is CASSWRGLGTGELFF. CDR3 DNA sequence: TGTGCCAGTAGTTGGAGGGGGCTAGGAACCGGGGAGCTGTTTTTT.

This clonotype was seen repeatedly, ten times or more. The V and J genes are TRBV28 and TRBJ2-5; TRBD2 aligns across 14 bases. The germline gives CDR1 MDHEN, CDR2 SYDVKM. This CDR3 has 18 residues. The V and J ends lost 6 bases and 2 bases, in that order; junction bases with no gene match: 11. The DNA of the CDR3 is TGTGCCAGCAGGGTGACTAGCGGGAGGGGCCCAAAACAAGAGACCCAGTACTTC. Translating it yields CASRVTSGRGPKQETQYF.

This clonotype occurred many times. The chain uses TRBV6-1 and TRBJ1-1; D is unclear. The CDR3 spans 15 residues. Germline CDR1 is MNHNS and CDR2 is SASEGT. V was cut by 5 bases and J by 1 base, with 14 bases left in between. The CDR3 nucleotides read TGTGCCAGCAGTAAGAAACCTAGGTGGAACACTGAAGCTTTCTTT. Its protein is CASSKKPRWNTEAFF.

This CDR3 reads CASSWGPRSYGYTF. Written as DNA, the CDR3 is TGTGCCAGTAGTTGGGGGCCGCGATCCTATGGCTACACCTTC. This chain connects TRBV19 to TRBJ1-2; weak D call: TRBD1 (6 bases). V was shortened by 5 bases and J by 4 bases, with 14 bases between the two germline ends. Germline V gene sequence: CDR1 LNHDA, CDR2 SQIVND (reference sequence). There are 14 residues in the CDR3.

Many counts were recorded for this clonotype. V usage is TRBV28 and J usage is TRBJ1-2; no clear D. V lost 4 bases and J lost 2, with 17 bases in between. Germline CDR1 is MDHEN and CDR2 is SYDVKM. The CDR3 is 16 residues long. The CDR3 region has the DNA TGTGCCAGCAGTTCCCCCTTCGGGTTGGGAAACTATGGCTACACCTTC. Translated: CASSSPFGLGNYGYTF.

This sequence joins TRBV6-1 and TRBJ2-7, with D hard to call. Germline CDR1 MNHNS, CDR2 SASEGT. The CDR3 has 14 residues. The V gene lost 4 bases and the J gene lost 5 bases, with 15 bases spanning the gap. The CDR3 DNA sequence: TGTGCCAGCAGTGTTCAGAGCCCAACCGACGAGCAGTACTTC. This sequence encodes CASSVQSPTDEQYF.

Note on this clonotype: This may be a read error, as it is one base from a much larger clone. The chain recombines TRBV6-5 with TRBJ2-7; D call uncertain. The germline V and J ends were trimmed by 2 bases and 0 bases, with 11 bases remaining between them. This CDR3 has 15 residues. Germline CDR1 reads MNHEY; CDR2 reads SVGAGI. The CDR3 region has the DNA TGTGCCAGCAGTTACGAGAAGATTAGCTCCTACGAGCAGTACTTC. Protein sequence: CASSYEKISSYEQYF.

Many counts were recorded for this clonotype. The V gene is TRBV25-1, the J gene TRBJ1-2; weak D call: TRBD1 (6 bases). V gave up 5 bases and J gave up 1 base, with 11 bases separating them. This CDR3 region has 14 residues. Per the germline V gene, CDR1 is MGHDK and CDR2 is SYGVNS. CDR3 nucleotides: TGTGCCAGCAGTCGGGACACGCTTAACTATGGCTACACCTTC. Translated: CASSRDTLNYGYTF.

This clonotype was counted ten times or more. The chain is built from TRBV27 and TRBJ2-5; D may be TRBD1 or TRBD2 (5 bases each). Germline lookup yields CDR1 MNHEY and CDR2 SMNVEV (reference sequence). V was trimmed by 5 bases and J by 5 bases, leaving 12 bases between them. The CDR3 runs to 13 residues. CDR3 protein: CASSPWDGETQYF. CDR3 in DNA: TGTGCCAGCAGTCCCTGGGACGGGGAGACCCAGTACTTC.

The J gene is TRBJ2-7, the V gene TRBV6-1; D is perhaps TRBD1 (6 bases). The CDR3 totals 13 residues. The germline V gene has CDR1 MNHNS and CDR2 SASEGT. Between the trimmed V and J ends, which lost 8 bases and 0 bases, there was a span of 11 bases. CDR3: CASRDTDSYEQYF. CDR3 nucleotide sequence: TGTGCCAGCCGGGACACAGACTCCTACGAGCAGTACTTC.

This clonotype was recorded at least ten times. This chain uses TRBV6-5 with TRBJ2-2; D assignment may be TRBD1 or TRBD2 (6 bases each). V dropped 7 bases and J dropped 7 bases, with 19 bases sitting between them. The V gene's germline CDR1 is MNHEY and CDR2 SVGAGI. The CDR3 spans 15 residues. This chain's CDR3 is CASTYRVEGGGELFF. For the CDR3, the DNA is TGTGCCAGCACATACCGGGTGGAGGGGGGCGGGGAGCTGTTTTTT.

This clonotype has at least ten counts. The chain joins TRBV6-2 or TRBV6-3 to TRBJ1-5; D gene uncertain. The ends were cut back, 4 bases at V and 7 bases at J, with 8 bases in the middle. The germline V gene has CDR1 MNHEY and CDR2 SVGEGT. The CDR3 consists of 12 residues. The CDR3 loop is CASSSPRQPQHF. For the CDR3, the DNA is TGTGCCAGCAGTTCCCCCAGGCAGCCCCAGCATTTT.

This clonotype was seen ten or more times. CDR3 amino acids: CSAPRGLAAYEQYF. In nucleotides, the CDR3 is TGCAGTGCACCCAGGGGACTAGCGGCCTACGAGCAGTACTTC. The chain couples TRBV20-1 to TRBJ2-7; 11 bases match TRBD2. The germline gives CDR1 DFQATT, CDR2 SNEGSKA (reference sequence). The CDR3 is 14 amino acids. Trimming at V came to 6 bases and at J to 2 bases, leaving 6 bases not matched to a gene.

This clonotype was counted a few times. This chain links TRBV2 with TRBJ2-4; TRBD2 matches 8 bases. Germline lookup yields CDR1 SNHLY and CDR2 FYNNEI. Unmatched junction bases numbered 12, after V lost 2 bases and J lost 9 bases. The CDR3 length is 16 residues. The CDR3 nucleotides read TGTGCCAGCAGTGAACTGGGTAGCGGGATGGGCGGCATTCAGTACTTC. It encodes CASSELGSGMGGIQYF. Variable domain in full (rest from reference TRBV2 and TRBJ2-4): EPEVTQTPSHQVTQMGQEVILRCVPISNHLYFYWYRQILGQKVEFLVSFYNNEISEKSEIFDDQFSVERPDGSNFTLKIRSTKLEDSAMYFCASSELGSGMGGIQYFGAGTRLSVL.

This clonotype was recorded many times. The CDR3 DNA sequence: TGCAGTGCTAGAAAGAGGCTAGCGGGATTAAAAAGCGACATTCAGTACTTC. Encoded protein: CSARKRLAGLKSDIQYF. The V and J genes are TRBV20-1 and TRBJ2-4, with 9 bases aligning to TRBD2. Per the germline V gene, CDR1 is DFQATT and CDR2 is SNEGSKA (reference sequence). J was trimmed by 8 bases and V by 2 bases; bases with no gene match: 16. This CDR3 has 17 amino acids.

This clonotype was observed many times. J is TRBJ2-4 and V is TRBV7-2; D is perhaps TRBD2 (7 bases). This CDR3 region has 14 residues. Trimming took 8 bases from V and 6 from J, leaving 17 bases between them. From germline, CDR1 is SGHTA and CDR2 FQGNSA. CDR3 DNA: TGTGCCAGCCTCCCGTTAGGGGGGGGAAACATTCAGTACTTC. It is translated as CASLPLGGGNIQYF.

This clonotype has at least ten counts. J is TRBJ2-5 and V is TRBV30, with D hard to call. The germline V and J ends were trimmed by 0 bases and 2 bases, with 4 bases remaining between them. The CDR3 is 12 amino acids. Germline V gene sequence: CDR1 GTSNPN, CDR2 SVGIG (reference sequence). This CDR3 is CAWSVRQETQYF. CDR3 DNA sequence: TGTGCCTGGAGTGTGAGACAAGAGACCCAGTACTTC. Looking up the rest from reference TRBV30 and TRBJ2-5 gives the full variable domain: SQTIHQWPATLVQPVGSPLSLECTVEGTSNPNLYWYRQAAGRGLQLLFYSVGIGQISSEVPQNLSASRPQDRQFILSSKKLLLSDSGFYLCAWSVRQETQYFGPGTRLLVL.

The chain employs TRBV12-3 or TRBV12-4 and TRBJ2-2, with a tentative D call TRBD1 (6 bases). The CDR3 sequence is 15 residues long. V lost 4 bases to trimming and J lost 6 bases, with 15 bases between them. The CDR3 sequence: CASSWGRAGAGELFF. CDR3 in DNA: TGTGCCAGCAGTTGGGGCCGGGCAGGGGCCGGGGAGCTGTTTTTT.

This clonotype was seen only a few times. This chain joins TRBV4-1 and TRBJ1-1; D is uncertain. V was clipped by 4 bases and J by 3 bases, with 9 bases between them. Germline V gene lookup returns CDR1 MGHRA and CDR2 YSYEKL. The CDR3 totals 13 residues. Here the CDR3 reads CASSRSLDTEAFF. In DNA form, the CDR3 reads TGCGCCAGCAGCCGCTCTTTGGACACTGAAGCTTTCTTT.

This clonotype appeared many times. The chain links TRBV27 to TRBJ1-1; 11 positions match TRBD1. The CDR3 has 15 residues. V shed 5 bases and J 5 bases; nucleotides not matched to a gene: 7. Germline V gene data show CDR1 as MNHEY and CDR2 as SMNVEV (reference sequence). CDR3 coding DNA: TGTGCCAGCAGTATCGGACAGGGGGCATATACTGAAGCTTTCTTT. Translation: CASSIGQGAYTEAFF.

Note on this clonotype: Being one base from a much bigger clone, this may be a read error. The rearrangement uses TRBV28 and TRBJ2-5, with a weak D call TRBD2 (5 bases). V lost 6 bases, J lost 5 bases, and 13 bases lay in between. This CDR3 is built from 13 residues. Germline V gene sequence: CDR1 MDHEN, CDR2 SYDVKM. The CDR3 coding sequence is TGTGCCAGCAGACTAGGGAGCGGCGAGACCCAGTACTTC. This codes for CASRLGSGETQYF.

The chain recombines TRBV2 with TRBJ1-2, with D tentatively TRBD1 (5 bases). Trimming stripped 6 bases from V and 6 bases from J, with 20 bases between. The CDR3 loop spans 15 amino acids. Germline V gene lookup returns CDR1 SNHLY and CDR2 FYNNEI. In DNA form, the CDR3 reads TGTGCCAGCAGATTCTCTTTTGTGGGGCTCGATGGCTACACCTTC. Protein: CASRFSFVGLDGYTF.

The chain uses TRBV12-3 or TRBV12-4 and TRBJ2-2; D ambiguous. V lost 7 bases to trimming and J lost 0 bases, with 12 bases between them. This CDR3 spans 15 amino acids. The CDR3 region has the DNA TGTGCCAGCACCCTCAGGTCAGCGAACACCGGGGAGCTGTTTTTT. This sequence encodes CASTLRSANTGELFF.

This clonotype was found many times. The chain couples TRBV6-2 or TRBV6-3 to TRBJ2-6; no reliable D call. This CDR3 spans 14 amino acids. V was shortened by 2 bases and J by 0 bases, with 2 bases between the two germline ends. Germline V gene sequence: CDR1 MNHEY, CDR2 SVGEGT. The CDR3 region is CASSYNSGANVLTF. The CDR3 bases are TGTGCCAGCAGTTACAACTCTGGGGCCAACGTCCTGACTTTC.

This clonotype was detected only once. At one end, the junction sequence differs from germline, possibly due to a read error. The chain couples TRBV29-1 to TRBJ2-7, with 10 positions matching TRBD2. CDR3 length equals 15 residues. Germline V gene sequence: CDR1 SQVTM, CDR2 ANQGSEA. CDR3 amino acids: CIVEGRTSGNYEQYF. CDR3 DNA sequence: TGCATCGTTGAAGGCCGGACTAGCGGAAACTACGAGCAGTACTTC.